The entry below describes one TCR beta chain. TCR beta sequences were obtained from blood CD8+ and CD4+ T cells. This CDR3 region has 12 residues. V gave up 1 base and J gave up 8 bases, with 8 bases separating them. Germline V gives CDR1 SGHTA, CDR2 FQGNSA. This entry belongs to a study of CD8 T cells in Susac syndrome. RNA amounts of about 0.45 to 1 ug underwent reverse transcription with random hexamers. One entry per CDR3 protein, called by TCRdb with MiXCR from the immunoSEQ multiplex PCR reads. The sample shows about 140,000 distinct CDR3 sequences, approximately 95% of them seen only once. Sequencing used CD4+ T cells from PBMCs. The clonotype originates from a human donor with Susac syndrome. The gene calls are TRBV7-2 and TRBJ1-1; no definite D call. The CDR3 nucleotides read TGTGCCAGCAGCTTAGTGTCCGAAGAAGCTTTCTTT. Encoded protein: CASSLVSEEAFF.